This T cell receptor (beta chain) emerged from a study of PD-L1 blockade in urothelial cancer. V was clipped by 5 bases and J by 7 bases, with 19 bases between them. CDR3 size: 15 residues. Germline assignment: CDR1 LNHDA and CDR2 SQIVND (reference sequence). Produced via immunoSEQ multiplex PCR; TCRdb's table is partial and in-frame only. The sample has tens of thousands of clones; 70% to 90% are singletons. The receptor's source is a man aged 55 to 70 with urothelial cancer. J is TRBJ2-3 and V is TRBV19; perhaps TRBD1 as D (6 bases). This specimen was PBMCs, taken around atezolizumab (anti-PD-L1) treatment. In DNA form, the CDR3 reads TGTGCCAGTAGTTCTTCTGGTCCGGGGACACATACGCAGTATTTT. It is translated as CASSSSGPGTHTQYF.